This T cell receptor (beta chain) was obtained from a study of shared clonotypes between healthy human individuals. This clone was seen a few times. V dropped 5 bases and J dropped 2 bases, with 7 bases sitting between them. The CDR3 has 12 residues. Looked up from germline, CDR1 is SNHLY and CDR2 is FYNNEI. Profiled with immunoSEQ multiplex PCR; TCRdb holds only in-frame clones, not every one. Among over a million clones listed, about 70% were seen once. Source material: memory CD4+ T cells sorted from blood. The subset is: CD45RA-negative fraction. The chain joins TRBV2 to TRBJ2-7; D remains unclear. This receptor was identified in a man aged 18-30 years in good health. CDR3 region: CASSTSTYEQYF. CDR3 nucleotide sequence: TGTGCCAGCAGTACGAGTACCTACGAGCAGTACTTC.